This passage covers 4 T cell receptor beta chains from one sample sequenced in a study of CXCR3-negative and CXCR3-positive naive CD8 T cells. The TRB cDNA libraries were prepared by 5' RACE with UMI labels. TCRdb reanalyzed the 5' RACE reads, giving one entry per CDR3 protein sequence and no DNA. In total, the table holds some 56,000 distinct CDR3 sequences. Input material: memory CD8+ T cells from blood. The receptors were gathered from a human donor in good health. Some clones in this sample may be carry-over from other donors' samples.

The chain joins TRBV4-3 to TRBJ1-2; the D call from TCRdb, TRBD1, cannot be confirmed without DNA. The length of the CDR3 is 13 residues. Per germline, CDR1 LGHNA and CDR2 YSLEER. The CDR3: CASSQDRSGGYTF.

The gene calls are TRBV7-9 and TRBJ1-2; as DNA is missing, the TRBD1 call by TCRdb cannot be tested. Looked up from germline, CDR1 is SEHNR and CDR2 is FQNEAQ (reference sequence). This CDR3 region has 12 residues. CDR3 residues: CASSRDRDGYTF.

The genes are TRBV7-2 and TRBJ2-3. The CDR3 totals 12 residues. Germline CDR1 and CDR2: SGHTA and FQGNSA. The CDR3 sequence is CASSLLGDTQYF.

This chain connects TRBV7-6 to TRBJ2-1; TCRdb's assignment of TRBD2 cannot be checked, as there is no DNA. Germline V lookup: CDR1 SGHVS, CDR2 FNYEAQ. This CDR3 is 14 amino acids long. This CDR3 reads CATRRGLAINEQFF.